This is a list of T cell receptor beta chains from one sample in a study of blood T cells in healthy people across ages. TCRdb reprocessed the 5' RACE reads via MiXCR and lists one record per CDR3 protein. The sample carries 800,000 to 1,000,000 distinct CDR3 sequences, 45% to 50% recorded once. Sequenced sample: blood. All receptors come from a man aged 25 to 40 in good health. Both conserved end residues are part of each CDR3. Fields, in order: V gene, J gene, clone size, D gene, CDR3 protein, CDR3 DNA. D genes are given only for firm matches. A clone size is listed for some rows: how often the clone was seen (once, few, many), or a class if it is expanded.

v_gene: TRBV6-1; j_gene: TRBJ2-1; abundance: few; d_gene: TRBD2; CDR3aa: CASSEFRLAENNEQFF; CDR3nt: TGTGCCAGCAGTGAATTTAGACTAGCGGAAAACAATGAGCAGTTCTTC
v_gene: TRBV20-1; j_gene: TRBJ2-1; abundance: few; d_gene: -; CDR3aa: CSARSPEGAYNEQFF; CDR3nt: TGCAGTGCTAGATCCCCGGAGGGGGCCTACAATGAGCAGTTCTTC
v_gene: TRBV6-5; j_gene: TRBJ1-2; abundance: once; d_gene: TRBD1; CDR3aa: CASSFGTEEYGYTF; CDR3nt: TGTGCCAGCAGTTTTGGGACAGAGGAATATGGCTACACCTTC
v_gene: TRBV6-6; j_gene: TRBJ2-7; abundance: -; d_gene: -; CDR3aa: CASSDVAISYEQYF; CDR3nt: TGTGCCAGCAGTGACGTTGCAATCTCCTACGAGCAGTACTTC
v_gene: TRBV20-1; j_gene: TRBJ2-7; abundance: once; d_gene: -; CDR3aa: CSAPLEPGLYEQYF; CDR3nt: TGCAGTGCTCCCTTAGAACCGGGTCTCTACGAGCAGTACTTC
v_gene: TRBV5-1; j_gene: TRBJ2-3; abundance: few; d_gene: -; CDR3aa: CASSLVPLSSTDTQYF; CDR3nt: TGCGCCAGCAGCTTGGTTCCCCTTTCGAGTACAGATACGCAGTATTTT
v_gene: TRBV28; j_gene: TRBJ2-4; abundance: -; d_gene: TRBD1; CDR3aa: CASFDRGPDIQYF; CDR3nt: TGTGCCAGCTTCGACAGGGGGCCGGACATTCAGTACTTC
v_gene: TRBV29-1; j_gene: TRBJ2-7; abundance: few; d_gene: -; CDR3aa: CSVEVGTAEGGEQYF; CDR3nt: TGCAGCGTTGAAGTTGGGACTGCCGAAGGCGGCGAGCAGTACTTC
v_gene: TRBV5-1; j_gene: TRBJ2-1; abundance: -; d_gene: -; CDR3aa: CASSLEVGNEQFF; CDR3nt: TGCGCCAGCAGCTTGGAGGTAGGCAATGAGCAGTTCTTC
v_gene: TRBV28; j_gene: TRBJ2-6; abundance: few; d_gene: -; CDR3aa: CASSSSSSGANVLTF; CDR3nt: TGTGCCAGCAGCTCCTCATCCTCTGGGGCCAACGTCCTGACTTTC
v_gene: TRBV20-1; j_gene: TRBJ2-1; abundance: -; d_gene: TRBD2; CDR3aa: CSAAVAGDSYNEQFF; CDR3nt: TGCAGTGCTGCAGTAGCGGGGGACTCCTACAATGAGCAGTTCTTC
v_gene: TRBV4-2; j_gene: TRBJ2-5; abundance: -; d_gene: -; CDR3aa: CASSQDPLAREETQYF; CDR3nt: TGTGCCAGCAGCCAAGATCCCCTAGCCAGGGAAGAGACCCAGTACTTC
v_gene: TRBV12-5; j_gene: TRBJ2-5; abundance: -; d_gene: -; CDR3aa: CASGLVRRAEETQYF; CDR3nt: TGTGCTAGTGGTTTGGTACGGCGAGCCGAAGAGACCCAGTACTTC
v_gene: TRBV24-1; j_gene: TRBJ2-3; abundance: -; d_gene: -; CDR3aa: CATSEPSTGTQYF; CDR3nt: TGTGCCACCAGTGAGCCAAGCACAGGTACGCAGTATTTT
v_gene: TRBV14; j_gene: TRBJ2-3; abundance: -; d_gene: -; CDR3aa: CASSQNRGFLVGTDTQYF; CDR3nt: TGTGCCAGCAGCCAAAACCGGGGTTTCCTGGTAGGCACAGATACGCAGTATTTT
v_gene: TRBV6-5; j_gene: TRBJ2-5; abundance: -; d_gene: -; CDR3aa: CASSYRGPETQYF; CDR3nt: TGTGCCAGCAGTTACCGGGGGCCGGAGACCCAGTACTTC
v_gene: TRBV24-1; j_gene: TRBJ2-1; abundance: few; d_gene: TRBD1; CDR3aa: CATSDPNLDRGNEQFF; CDR3nt: TGTGCCACCAGTGATCCGAACCTTGACAGGGGGAATGAGCAGTTCTTC
v_gene: TRBV20-1; j_gene: TRBJ2-3; abundance: -; d_gene: -; CDR3aa: CSASVGLDSDTQYF; CDR3nt: TGCAGTGCTAGTGTAGGCTTGGACAGCGATACGCAGTATTTT
v_gene: TRBV12-3/TRBV12-4; j_gene: TRBJ1-2; abundance: few; d_gene: -; CDR3aa: CASSTGPDSTF; CDR3nt: TGTGCCAGCAGTACGGGCCCAGATAGCACCTTC
v_gene: TRBV6-5; j_gene: TRBJ2-7; abundance: -; d_gene: TRBD2; CDR3aa: CASSYSLAGRYEQYF; CDR3nt: TGTGCCAGCAGTTACTCTCTAGCGGGGCGCTACGAGCAGTACTTC
v_gene: TRBV9; j_gene: TRBJ2-3; abundance: -; d_gene: TRBD2; CDR3aa: CASSVAASGHTDTQYF; CDR3nt: TGTGCCAGCAGCGTAGCCGCTAGCGGACACACAGATACGCAGTATTTT
v_gene: TRBV6-5; j_gene: TRBJ2-2; abundance: -; d_gene: TRBD2; CDR3aa: CASSRTSATPGELFF; CDR3nt: TGTGCCAGCAGCCGAACTAGCGCAACCCCCGGGGAGCTGTTTTTT
v_gene: TRBV10-3; j_gene: TRBJ2-3; abundance: -; d_gene: -; CDR3aa: CAISDGGLPTDTQYF; CDR3nt: TGTGCCATCAGTGACGGGGGGCTCCCCACAGATACGCAGTATTTT
v_gene: TRBV2; j_gene: TRBJ1-5; abundance: -; d_gene: -; CDR3aa: CAGSTSGPQPQHF; CDR3nt: TGTGCCGGCTCTACTTCAGGGCCTCAGCCCCAGCATTTT
v_gene: TRBV27; j_gene: TRBJ2-7; abundance: few; d_gene: -; CDR3aa: CASSFLGVNEQYF; CDR3nt: TGTGCCAGCAGTTTTCTCGGCGTCAACGAGCAGTACTTC
v_gene: TRBV4-1; j_gene: TRBJ2-7; abundance: -; d_gene: -; CDR3aa: CASSQAWGGRYEQYF; CDR3nt: TGCGCCAGCAGCCAAGCCTGGGGGGGCAGGTACGAGCAGTACTTC
v_gene: TRBV13; j_gene: TRBJ2-4; abundance: few; d_gene: -; CDR3aa: CASSGPGLNIQYF; CDR3nt: TGTGCCAGCAGCGGTCCGGGCCTAAACATTCAGTACTTC
v_gene: TRBV4-1; j_gene: TRBJ1-2; abundance: few; d_gene: -; CDR3aa: CASSQDQGTHGTF; CDR3nt: TGCGCCAGCAGCCAAGATCAGGGCACGCATGGCACCTTC
v_gene: TRBV10-3; j_gene: TRBJ2-7; abundance: -; d_gene: TRBD1; CDR3aa: CATGDRVDYEQYF; CDR3nt: TGTGCCACCGGGGACAGGGTGGACTACGAGCAGTACTTC